The sequence of this TCR beta chain was determined in a study of blood T cell repertoires in COVID-19. Study as a whole: Some COVID-19 samples were acute and others convalescent; all came from the United States, Italy and Spain. Sample material is recorded as cDNA or gDNA derived from T cells, B-cell-depleted T cells, or PBMCs.

Germline assignment: CDR1 MDHEN and CDR2 SYDVKM. The CDR3 extends over 16 amino acids. With 3 bases clipped from V and 5 bases from J, the junction kept 7 bases outside the gene matches. Sequencing was performed with immunoSEQ multiplex PCR; in TCRdb, only in-frame clones are kept and a portion is missing. Found here are approximately 300,000 clones, roughly nine tenths of them singletons; the top ten hold roughly 2.6%. Participants reported their clinical history, and cohort assignment relied on those reports. This receptor was obtained from a woman between 18 and 30 years old who had recovered from COVID-19. The chain recombines TRBV28 with TRBJ2-2; 9 positions agree with TRBD2. Source material: PBMCs or T cells enriched from blood (not recorded which). In DNA, the CDR3 is TGTGCCAGCAGTTTTGAGGGACTAGCTTGGACCGGGGAGCTGTTTTTT. Its translation is CASSFEGLAWTGELFF.